This T cell receptor beta chain stems from a study of response to subunit inactivated influenza vaccine. TCRdb recomputed calls from the RT-PCR reads with MiXCR, one row per CDR3 protein. The sample consists of 500,000 to 700,000 distinct CDR3 sequences, under 25% of them appearing once. CDR3 length: 13 residues. The V gene lost 6 bases and the J gene lost 8 bases, with 16 bases spanning the gap. In this sample, this clonotype turned up a few times. This sample was shared with a second study, whose subject was T cells expressing NK-cell markers. This second study says: cDNA encoding TCR beta was synthesized via 5'RACE template switching incorporating UMIs. Several of the experiments relied on an anti-gamma-delta TCR antibody so that only alpha-beta TCR T cells were sorted. The study found dominant NKG2C+ clonotypes at about 1.0-7.0% of CD8+ T cells in 5 or 6 donors.

This TCR was recovered from a man aged 50-59 years who received an inactivated influenza vaccine. The sample was CD4+ T cells sorted from PBMCs, taken 12 days after vaccination. J is TRBJ1-1 and V is TRBV12-3 or TRBV12-4, with D possibly TRBD1 on 5 matching bases. The CDR3: CASSQEGPGEAFF. Written as DNA, the CDR3 is TGTGCCAGCAGCCAAGAGGGGCCCGGGGAAGCTTTCTTT.